The clone carrying this TCR beta chain was observed at least ten times. This specimen comes from a study of response to subunit inactivated influenza vaccine. Each CDR3 protein is one row after TCRdb ran MiXCR on the RT-PCR reads. In the table there are 700,000 to 800,000 distinct CDR3 sequences, about 18% of which are singletons. The material was PBMCs from blood, obtained roughly 5 days after vaccination. The TCR comes from a man in his fifties who received an inactivated influenza vaccine.

CDR3 nucleotide sequence: TGCGCCAGCAGCTTTGGTTCAGGGCCTTACAATGAGCAGTTCTTC. Protein product: CASSFGSGPYNEQFF. This sequence joins TRBV5-1 and TRBJ2-1; a possible D gene is TRBD1 (5 bases). Germline assignment: CDR1 SGHRS and CDR2 YFSETQ. V lost 2 bases, J lost 4 bases, and 13 bases lay in between. The CDR3 is 15 amino acids.